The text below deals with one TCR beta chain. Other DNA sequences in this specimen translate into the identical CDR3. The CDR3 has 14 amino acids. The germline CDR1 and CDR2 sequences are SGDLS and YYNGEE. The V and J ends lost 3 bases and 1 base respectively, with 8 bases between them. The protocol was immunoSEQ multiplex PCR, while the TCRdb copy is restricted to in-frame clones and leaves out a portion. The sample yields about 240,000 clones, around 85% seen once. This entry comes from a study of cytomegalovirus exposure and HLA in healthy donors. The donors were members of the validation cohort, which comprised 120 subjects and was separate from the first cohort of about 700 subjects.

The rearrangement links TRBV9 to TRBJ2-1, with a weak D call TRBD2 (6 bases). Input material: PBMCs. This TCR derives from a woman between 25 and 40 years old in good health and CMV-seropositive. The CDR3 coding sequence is TGTGCCAGCAGCGCCGGGACTTCCTACAATGAGCAGTTCTTC. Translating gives CASSAGTSYNEQFF. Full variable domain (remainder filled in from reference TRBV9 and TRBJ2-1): DSGVTQTPKHLITATGQRVTLRCSPRSGDLSVYWYQQSLDQGLQFLIQYYNGEERAKGNILERFSAQQFPDLHSELNLSSLELGDSALYFCASSAGTSYNEQFFGPGTRLTVL.